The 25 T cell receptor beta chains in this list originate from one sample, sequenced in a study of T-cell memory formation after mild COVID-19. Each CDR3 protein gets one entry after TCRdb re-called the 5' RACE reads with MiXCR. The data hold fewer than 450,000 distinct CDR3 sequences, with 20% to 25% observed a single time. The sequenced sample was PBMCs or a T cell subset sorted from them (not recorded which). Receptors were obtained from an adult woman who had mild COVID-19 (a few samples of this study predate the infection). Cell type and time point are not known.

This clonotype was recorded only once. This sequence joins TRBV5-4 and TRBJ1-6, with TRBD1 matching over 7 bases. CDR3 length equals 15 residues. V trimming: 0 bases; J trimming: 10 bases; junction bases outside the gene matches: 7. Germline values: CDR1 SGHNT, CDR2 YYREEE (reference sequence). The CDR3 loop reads CASSLVDRPGSPLHF. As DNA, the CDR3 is TGTGCCAGCAGCTTGGTGGACAGGCCAGGATCACCCCTCCACTTT.

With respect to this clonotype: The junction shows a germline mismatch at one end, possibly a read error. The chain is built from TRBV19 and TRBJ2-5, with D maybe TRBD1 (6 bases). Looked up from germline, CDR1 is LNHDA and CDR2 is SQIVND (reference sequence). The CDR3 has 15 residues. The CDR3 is CASSIIGTSQETKYF. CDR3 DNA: TGTGCCAGTAGTATAATCGGGACATCTCAAGAGACCAAGTACTTC.

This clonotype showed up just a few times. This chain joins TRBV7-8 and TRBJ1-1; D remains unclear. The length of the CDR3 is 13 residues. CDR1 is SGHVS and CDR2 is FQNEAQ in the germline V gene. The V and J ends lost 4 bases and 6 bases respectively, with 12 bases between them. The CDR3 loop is CASSSRYSAEAFF. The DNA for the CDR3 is TGTGCCAGCAGCTCCCGATATTCGGCTGAAGCTTTCTTT.

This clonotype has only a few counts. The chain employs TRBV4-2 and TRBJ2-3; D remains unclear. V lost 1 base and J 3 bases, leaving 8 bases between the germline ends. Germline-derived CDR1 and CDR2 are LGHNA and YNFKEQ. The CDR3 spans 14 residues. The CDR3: CASSQALSTDTQYF. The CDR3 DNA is TGTGCCAGCAGCCAAGCGCTATCGACAGATACGCAGTATTTT.

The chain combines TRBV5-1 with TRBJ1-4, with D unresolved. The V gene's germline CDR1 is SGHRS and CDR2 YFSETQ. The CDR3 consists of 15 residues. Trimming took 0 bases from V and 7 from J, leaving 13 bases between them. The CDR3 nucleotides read TGCGCCAGCAGCTTGGCGGGAAGCAGTCGTGAAAAACTGTTTTTT. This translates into CASSLAGSSREKLFF.

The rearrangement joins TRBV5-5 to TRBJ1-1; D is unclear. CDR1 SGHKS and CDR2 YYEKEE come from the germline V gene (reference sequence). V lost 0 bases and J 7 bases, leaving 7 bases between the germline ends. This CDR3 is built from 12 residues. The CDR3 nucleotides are TGTGCCAGCAGCTTGGTGCGGGATGAAGCTTTCTTT. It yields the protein CASSLVRDEAFF.

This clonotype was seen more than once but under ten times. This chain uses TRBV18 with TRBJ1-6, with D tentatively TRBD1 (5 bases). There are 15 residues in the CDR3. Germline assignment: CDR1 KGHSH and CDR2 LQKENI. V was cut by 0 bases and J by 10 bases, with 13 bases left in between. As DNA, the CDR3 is TGTGCCAGCTCACCACCGGGCAGGGCGGACTCACCCCTCCACTTT. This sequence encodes CASSPPGRADSPLHF.

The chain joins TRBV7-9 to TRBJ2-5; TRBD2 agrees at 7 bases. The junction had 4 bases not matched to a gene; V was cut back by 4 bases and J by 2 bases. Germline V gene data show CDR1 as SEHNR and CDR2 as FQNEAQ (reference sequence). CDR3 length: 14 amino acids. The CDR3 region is CASSSTSDQETQYF. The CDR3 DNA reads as TGTGCCAGCAGCTCCACTAGCGATCAAGAGACCCAGTACTTC.

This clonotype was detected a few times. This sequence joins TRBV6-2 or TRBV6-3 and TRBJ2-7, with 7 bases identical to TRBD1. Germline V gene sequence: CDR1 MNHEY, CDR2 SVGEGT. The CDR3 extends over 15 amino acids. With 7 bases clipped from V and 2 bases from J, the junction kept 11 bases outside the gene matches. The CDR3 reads CASMGTRQGTYEQYF. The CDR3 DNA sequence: TGTGCCAGCATGGGGACCCGACAGGGCACCTACGAGCAGTACTTC.

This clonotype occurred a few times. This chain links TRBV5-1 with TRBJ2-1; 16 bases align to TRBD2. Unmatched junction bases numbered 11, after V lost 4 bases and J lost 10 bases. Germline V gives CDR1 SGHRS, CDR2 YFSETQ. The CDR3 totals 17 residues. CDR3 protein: CASSLGTSGGAGREQFF. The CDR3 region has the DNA TGCGCCAGCAGCCTTGGGACTAGCGGGGGGGCAGGGCGAGAGCAGTTCTTC.

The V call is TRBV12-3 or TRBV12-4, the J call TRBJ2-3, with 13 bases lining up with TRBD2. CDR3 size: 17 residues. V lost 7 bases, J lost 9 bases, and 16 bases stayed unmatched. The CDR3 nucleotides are TGTGCCAGCACCAAGGGCCCTACTAGCGGGGGGGCCGGCACGCAGTATTTT. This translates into CASTKGPTSGGAGTQYF.

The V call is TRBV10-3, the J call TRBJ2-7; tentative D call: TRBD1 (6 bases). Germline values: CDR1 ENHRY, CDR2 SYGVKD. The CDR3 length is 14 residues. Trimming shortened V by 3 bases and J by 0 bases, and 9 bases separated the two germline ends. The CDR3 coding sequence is TGTGCCATCAGTGAACAGGGAAGCTCCTACGAGCAGTACTTC. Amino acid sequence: CAISEQGSSYEQYF.

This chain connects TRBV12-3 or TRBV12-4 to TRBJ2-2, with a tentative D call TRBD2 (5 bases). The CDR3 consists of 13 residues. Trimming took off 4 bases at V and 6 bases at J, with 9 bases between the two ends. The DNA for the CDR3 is TGTGCCAGCAGTTGGAAGGAGGCCGGGGAGCTGTTTTTT. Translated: CASSWKEAGELFF.

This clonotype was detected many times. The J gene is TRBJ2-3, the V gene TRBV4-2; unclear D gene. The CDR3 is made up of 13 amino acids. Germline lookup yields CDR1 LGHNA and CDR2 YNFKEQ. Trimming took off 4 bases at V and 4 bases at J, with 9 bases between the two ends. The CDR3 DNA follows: TGTGCCAGCAGCCCCCGAGGAGCAGATACGCAGTATTTT. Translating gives CASSPRGADTQYF.

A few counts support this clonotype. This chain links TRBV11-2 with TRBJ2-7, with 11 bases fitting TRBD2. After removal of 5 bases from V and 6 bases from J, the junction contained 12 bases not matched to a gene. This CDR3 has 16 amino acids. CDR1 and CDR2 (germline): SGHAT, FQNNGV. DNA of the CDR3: TGTGCCAGCAGCCCCAAGATAGCGGGGGGGCCTTTCGAGCAGTACTTC. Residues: CASSPKIAGGPFEQYF. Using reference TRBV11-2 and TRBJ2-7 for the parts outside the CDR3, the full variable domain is EAGVAQSPRYKIIEKRQSVAFWCNPISGHATLYWYQQILGQGPKLLIQFQNNGVVDDSQLPKDRFSAERLKGVDSTLKIQPAKLEDSAVYLCASSPKIAGGPFEQYFGPGTRLTVT.

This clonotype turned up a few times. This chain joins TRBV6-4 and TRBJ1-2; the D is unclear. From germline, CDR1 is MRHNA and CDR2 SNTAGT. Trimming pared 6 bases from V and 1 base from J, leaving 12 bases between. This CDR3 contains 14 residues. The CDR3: CASSYTADNYGYTF. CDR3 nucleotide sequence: TGTGCCAGCAGCTACACAGCTGATAACTATGGCTACACCTTC.

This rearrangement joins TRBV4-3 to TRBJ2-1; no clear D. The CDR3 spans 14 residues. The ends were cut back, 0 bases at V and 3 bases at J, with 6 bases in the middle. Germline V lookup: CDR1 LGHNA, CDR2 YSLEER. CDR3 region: CASSQDIDYNEQFF. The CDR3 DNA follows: TGCGCCAGCAGCCAAGACATTGACTACAATGAGCAGTTCTTC.

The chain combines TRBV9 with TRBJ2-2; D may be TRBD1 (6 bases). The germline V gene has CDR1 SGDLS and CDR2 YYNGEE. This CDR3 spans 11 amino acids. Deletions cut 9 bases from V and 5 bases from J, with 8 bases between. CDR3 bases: TGTGCCACCGGACAGACCGGGGAGCTGTTTTTT. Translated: CATGQTGELFF.

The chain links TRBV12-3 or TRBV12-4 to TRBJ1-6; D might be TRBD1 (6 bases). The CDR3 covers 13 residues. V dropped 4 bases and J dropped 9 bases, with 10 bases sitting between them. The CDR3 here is CASSSRGVSPLHF. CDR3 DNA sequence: TGTGCCAGCAGTTCCAGGGGAGTTTCACCCCTCCACTTT.

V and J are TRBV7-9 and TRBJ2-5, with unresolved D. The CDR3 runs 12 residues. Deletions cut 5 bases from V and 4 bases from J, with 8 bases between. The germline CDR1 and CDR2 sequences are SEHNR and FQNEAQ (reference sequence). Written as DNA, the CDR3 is TGTGCCAGCAGCCCCAGTGCAGAGACCCAGTACTTC. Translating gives CASSPSAETQYF.

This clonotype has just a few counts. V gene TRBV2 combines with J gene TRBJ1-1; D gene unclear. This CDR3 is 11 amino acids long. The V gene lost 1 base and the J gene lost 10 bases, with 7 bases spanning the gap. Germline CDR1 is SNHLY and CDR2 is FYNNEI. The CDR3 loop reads CASSEEGIAFF. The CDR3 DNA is TGTGCCAGCAGTGAAGAGGGTATAGCTTTCTTT.

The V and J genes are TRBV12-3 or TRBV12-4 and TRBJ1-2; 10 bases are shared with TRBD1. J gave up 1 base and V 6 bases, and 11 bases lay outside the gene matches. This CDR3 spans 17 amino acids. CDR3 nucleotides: TGTGCCAGCAGGCCCGGGACAGGGGAGCCCCTTAACTATGGCTACACCTTC. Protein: CASRPGTGEPLNYGYTF.

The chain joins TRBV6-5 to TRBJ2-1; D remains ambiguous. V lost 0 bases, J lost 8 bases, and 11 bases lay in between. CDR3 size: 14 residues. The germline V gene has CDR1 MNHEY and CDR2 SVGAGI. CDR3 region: CASSYSFKGHEQFF. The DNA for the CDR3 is TGTGCCAGCAGTTACTCGTTCAAGGGCCATGAGCAGTTCTTC.

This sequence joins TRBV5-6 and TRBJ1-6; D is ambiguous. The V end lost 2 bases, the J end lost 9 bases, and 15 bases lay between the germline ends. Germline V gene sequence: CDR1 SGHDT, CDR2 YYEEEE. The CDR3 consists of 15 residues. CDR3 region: CASSLGSAGPSPLHF. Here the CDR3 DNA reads TGTGCCAGCAGCTTAGGATCCGCCGGGCCTTCACCCCTCCACTTT. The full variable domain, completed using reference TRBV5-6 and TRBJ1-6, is DAGVTQSPTHLIKTRGQQVTLRCSPKSGHDTVSWYQQALGQGPQFIFQYYEEEERQRGNFPDRFSGHQFPNYSSELNVNALLLGDSALYLCASSLGSAGPSPLHFGNGTRLTVT.

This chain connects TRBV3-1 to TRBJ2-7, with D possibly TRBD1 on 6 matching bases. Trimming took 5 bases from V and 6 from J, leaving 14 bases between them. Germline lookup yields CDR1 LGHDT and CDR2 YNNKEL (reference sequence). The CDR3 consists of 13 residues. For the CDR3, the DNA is TGTGCCAGCAGCTCGCATGGGGGCAGCGAGCAGTACTTC. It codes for CASSSHGGSEQYF.